This T cell receptor beta chain was sequenced for a study of cytomegalovirus exposure and HLA in healthy donors. Whole-study results and caveats: Researchers reported in a later analysis that common viral pathogens appeared linked to several top clusters. A prior analysis recorded that most TCR beta V segments were productive about 87% or about 30% of the time.

For this clone: The antigen is unknown.

PCR involved 60 Vbeta and 13 Jbeta primers. Sequencing was performed with immunoSEQ multiplex PCR; in TCRdb, only in-frame clones are kept and a portion is missing. The data show 70,000 to 100,000 clones, with approximately 80% seen just once and roughly 32% held by the top ten. The CDR3 has 14 amino acids. Germline loops: CDR1 MNHEY, CDR2 SMNVEV (reference sequence). V was shortened by 4 bases and J by 3 bases, with 10 bases between the two germline ends. Sequences were obtained from PBMCs. The clonotype was recovered from a man aged 50-60 years in good health and CMV-seropositive. The rearrangement joins TRBV27 to TRBJ2-1; D remains ambiguous. CDR3 nucleotide sequence: TGTGCCAGCAGTTCTCACAGAAACTACAATGAGCAGTTCTTC. It codes for CASSSHRNYNEQFF.